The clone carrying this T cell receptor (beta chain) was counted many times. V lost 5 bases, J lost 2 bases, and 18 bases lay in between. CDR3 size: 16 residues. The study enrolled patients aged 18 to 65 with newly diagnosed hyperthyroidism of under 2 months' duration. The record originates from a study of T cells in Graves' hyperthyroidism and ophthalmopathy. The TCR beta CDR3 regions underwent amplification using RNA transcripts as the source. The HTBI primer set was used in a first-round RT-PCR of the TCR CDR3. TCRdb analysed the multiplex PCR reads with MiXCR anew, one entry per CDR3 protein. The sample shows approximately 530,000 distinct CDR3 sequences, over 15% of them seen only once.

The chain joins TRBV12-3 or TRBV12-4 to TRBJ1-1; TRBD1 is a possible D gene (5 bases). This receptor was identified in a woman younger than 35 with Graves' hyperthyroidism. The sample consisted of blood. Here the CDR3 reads CASSPGWGDSNTEAFF. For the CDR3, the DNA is TGTGCCAGCAGTCCCGGCTGGGGGGATAGCAACACTGAAGCTTTCTTT.